The T cell receptor (beta chain) under discussion was sequenced for a study of cytomegalovirus exposure and HLA in healthy donors. 60 Vbeta and 13 Jbeta primers were used in PCR. Sequencing used immunoSEQ multiplex PCR; TCRdb keeps in-frame clones, though not all of them. In the table there are approximately 150,000 clones, around 82% of which are singletons. J gave up 1 base and V 0 bases, and 0 bases lay outside the gene matches. Germline V gene sequence: CDR1 ENHRY, CDR2 SYGVKD. The CDR3 has 16 residues. Regarding the study as a whole: Later analysis placed DRB1 highest and HLA-C lowest in TCR association rates, which differed by HLA locus. Using the classifier, cytomegalovirus status was reportedly diagnosed with high specificity and sensitivity.

A note on this clone: Its antigen is unknown.

The chain combines TRBV10-3 with TRBJ2-5; 12 bases align to TRBD2. Sequenced: PBMCs. The receptor was derived from a man between 50 and 59 years old in good health and CMV-seropositive. CDR3 sequence reads: CAISESTSGGQETQYF. DNA for the CDR3: TGTGCCATCAGTGAGTCGACTAGCGGGGGCCAAGAGACCCAGTACTTC.